The 24 T cell receptor beta chains reported below all come from one sample, sequenced in a study of blood T cell repertoires in COVID-19. Profiling relied on immunoSEQ multiplex PCR, and the TCRdb table lists in-frame clones only, not all of them. Of about 270,000 clones in the sample, approximately 90% were seen once. Sequencing was carried out using PBMCs or T cells enriched from blood (not recorded which). The receptor source for this set is a woman aged 25 to 45 with acute COVID-19.

The CDR3 spells CASSEMLAGTNEQFF. The CDR3 bases are TGTGCCAGCAGTGAAATGCTAGCGGGAACCAATGAGCAGTTCTTC. The V gene is TRBV6-1, the J gene TRBJ2-1; 9 nucleotides match TRBD2. Per the germline V gene, CDR1 is MNHNS and CDR2 is SASEGT. Trimming took 2 bases from V and 6 from J; bases not matched to a gene: 5. The CDR3 length is 15 residues.

V usage is TRBV27 and J usage is TRBJ2-2; D not certain. Trimming removed 0 bases from V and 0 bases from J, with 2 bases in between. This CDR3 comprises 14 residues. Germline assignment: CDR1 MNHEY and CDR2 SMNVEV (reference sequence). The CDR3 DNA follows: TGTGCCAGCAGTTTATCCGCGAACACCGGGGAGCTGTTTTTT. Translating it yields CASSLSANTGELFF.

The genes are TRBV2 and TRBJ2-7; D perhaps matches TRBD2 (6 bases). CDR1 is SNHLY, CDR2 FYNNEI, per germline. The length of the CDR3 is 14 residues. Trimming left V 2 bases short and J 5 bases short, with 13 bases between. This chain's CDR3 is CASSERRGGDEQYF. Written as DNA, the CDR3 is TGTGCCAGCAGTGAACGGAGGGGTGGCGACGAGCAGTACTTC.

The rearrangement uses TRBV25-1 and TRBJ1-1, with D maybe TRBD1 (5 bases). Trimming left V 1 base short and J 11 bases short, with 11 bases between. The CDR3 length is 12 residues. Per the germline V gene, CDR1 is MGHDK and CDR2 is SYGVNS. The CDR3 protein is CASSEWGGEAFF. The CDR3 DNA is TGTGCCAGCAGTGAATGGGGGGGAGAGGCTTTCTTT.

The rearrangement joins TRBV19 to TRBJ1-4; D gene uncertain. CDR1 and CDR2 (germline): LNHDA, SQIVND (reference sequence). V dropped 4 bases and J dropped 0 bases, with 6 bases sitting between them. The CDR3 contains 14 residues. The CDR3 DNA sequence: TGTGCCAGTAGTAACGGTGCAACTAATGAAAAACTGTTTTTT. This sequence encodes CASSNGATNEKLFF.

This chain links TRBV3-1 (or the pseudogene TRBV3-2) with TRBJ2-7, with 7 bases that match TRBD2. The CDR3 runs to 12 residues. V shed 3 bases, J shed 9 bases, and the junction held 5 bases outside the gene matches. Germline V gene sequence: CDR1 LGHDT, CDR2 YNNKEL (reference sequence). CDR3: CASSQRTSVQYF. In DNA, the CDR3 is TGTGCCAGCAGCCAGAGGACTAGTGTGCAGTACTTC.

The chain couples TRBV3-1 (or the pseudogene TRBV3-2) to TRBJ1-5; 7 bases align to TRBD1. The CDR3 spans 17 residues. After removal of 3 bases from V and 0 bases from J, the junction contained 8 bases not matched to a gene. Germline CDR1 LGHDT, CDR2 YNNKEL (reference sequence). CDR3: CASSQSGTETSNQPQHF. CDR3 nucleotides: TGTGCCAGCAGCCAGTCCGGGACAGAGACTAGCAATCAGCCCCAGCATTTT.

The chain uses TRBV28 and TRBJ2-2; 11 positions agree with TRBD2. The CDR3 spans 17 residues. Trimming at V came to 10 bases and at J to 7 bases, leaving 17 bases not matched to a gene. Germline CDR1 reads MDHEN; CDR2 reads SYDVKM. The CDR3: CATLPGLAENTFGELFF. Here the CDR3 DNA reads TGTGCCACACTCCCGGGACTAGCGGAAAATACCTTCGGGGAGCTGTTTTTT.

V usage is TRBV2 and J usage is TRBJ2-2, with TRBD1 identical over 8 bases. J was trimmed by 6 bases and V by 7 bases; bases with no gene match: 7. The germline CDR1 and CDR2 sequences are SNHLY and FYNNEI. The CDR3 runs 14 residues. CDR3 bases: TGTGCCAGCACAGGGGGCGCAGTCTCCGGGGAGCTGTTTTTT. Translated: CASTGGAVSGELFF.

This clone was recorded once. This chain connects TRBV25-1 to TRBJ1-2; 11 nucleotides match TRBD1. In germline, CDR1 is MGHDK, CDR2 SYGVNS. The CDR3 sequence is 13 residues long. V shed 3 bases, J shed 8 bases, and the junction held 2 bases outside the gene matches. The CDR3 loop is CASSDWDRGGYTF. CDR3 bases: TGTGCCAGCAGTGACTGGGACAGGGGGGGCTACACCTTC.

The V gene is TRBV24-1, the J gene TRBJ2-2; 13 bases are shared with TRBD2. Germline CDR1 KGHDR, CDR2 SFDVKD. The CDR3 is 17 amino acids. J lost 6 bases, V lost 3 bases, and 6 bases had no gene match. The CDR3 protein is CATSDLPGLAGPGELFF. CDR3 in DNA: TGTGCCACCAGTGATCTGCCGGGACTAGCGGGACCCGGGGAGCTGTTTTTT.

The chain uses TRBV19 and TRBJ1-4; 7 bases map to TRBD1. The CDR3 loop spans 17 amino acids. In germline, CDR1 is LNHDA, CDR2 SQIVND (reference sequence). The ends lost 5 bases at V and 4 bases at J; junction bases unmatched: 13. CDR3 sequence (DNA): TGTGCCAGTAGTGACCCCCCACGGACAGGCGTTAATGAAAAACTGTTTTTT. Translated, it gives CASSDPPRTGVNEKLFF.

The J gene is TRBJ1-6, the V gene TRBV6-5; D is uncertain. Trimming took off 2 bases at V and 0 bases at J, with 8 bases between the two ends. The CDR3 covers 16 residues. Germline loops: CDR1 MNHEY, CDR2 SVGAGI. CDR3 residues: CASSYAGSSYNSPLHF. In DNA form, the CDR3 reads TGTGCCAGCAGTTACGCTGGGAGCTCCTATAATTCACCCCTCCACTTT.

The gene calls are TRBV4-3 and TRBJ2-2; D may be TRBD1 (5 bases). Germline V gene data show CDR1 as LGHNA and CDR2 as YSLEER. Trimming stripped 4 bases from V and 2 bases from J, with 11 bases between. CDR3 length: 15 amino acids. The CDR3 bases are TGCGCCAGCAGCCGAACAGGTAGAAACACCGGGGAGCTGTTTTTT. Translating gives CASSRTGRNTGELFF.

The gene calls are TRBV11-2 and TRBJ1-1, with D hard to call. Trimming shortened V by 5 bases and J by 1 base, and 17 bases separated the two germline ends. This CDR3 region has 16 residues. In germline, CDR1 is SGHAT, CDR2 FQNNGV. The CDR3 protein is CASSPTFDIANTEAFF. The CDR3 nucleotides read TGTGCCAGCAGCCCAACTTTTGACATCGCGAACACTGAAGCTTTCTTT.

The chain carries TRBV28 and TRBJ2-1, with D possibly TRBD2 on 6 matching bases. Germline CDR1 MDHEN, CDR2 SYDVKM. Deletions cut 6 bases from V and 5 bases from J, with 17 bases between. The CDR3 is 15 residues long. CDR3 residues: CASSPGEAFNNEQFF. As DNA, the CDR3 is TGTGCCAGCAGCCCCGGGGAGGCATTCAACAATGAGCAGTTCTTC. Full variable domain (missing parts from reference TRBV28 and TRBJ2-1): DVKVTQSSRYLVKRTGEKVFLECVQDMDHENMFWYRQDPGLGLRLIYFSYDVKMKEKGDIPEGYSVSREKKERFSLILESASTNQTSMYLCASSPGEAFNNEQFFGPGTRLTVL.

The rearrangement links TRBV24-1 to TRBJ2-1, with D maybe TRBD2 (6 bases). CDR3 length equals 16 residues. Germline V gene lookup returns CDR1 KGHDR and CDR2 SFDVKD. Between the trimmed V and J ends, which lost 2 bases and 4 bases, there was a span of 14 bases. This CDR3 reads CATSDSLAQTYNEQFF. The CDR3 DNA is TGTGCCACCAGTGATTCCCTAGCGCAGACTTACAATGAGCAGTTCTTC.

The V and J genes are TRBV24-1 and TRBJ2-2; D unresolved. This CDR3 is 17 amino acids long. Germline V gene sequence: CDR1 KGHDR, CDR2 SFDVKD. The V end lost 1 base, the J end lost 4 bases, and 15 bases lay between the germline ends. The CDR3 sequence is CATSDFGVSEPTGELFF. CDR3 nucleotide sequence: TGTGCCACCAGTGATTTTGGCGTCAGCGAACCCACCGGGGAGCTGTTTTTT.

The chain joins TRBV20-1 to TRBJ2-1; no clear D gene. The germline gives CDR1 DFQATT, CDR2 SNEGSKA (reference sequence). The CDR3 extends over 11 amino acids. The ends were cut back, 3 bases at V and 9 bases at J, with 9 bases in the middle. The CDR3 DNA is TGCAGTGCTAGCGGCGGCGGTGAGCAGTTCTTC. Amino acids: CSASGGGEQFF.

Only a few counts were recorded for this clone. The V and J genes are TRBV6-2 or TRBV6-3 and TRBJ2-3; 9 bases agree with TRBD2. Germline V gives CDR1 MNHEY, CDR2 SVGEGT. This CDR3 region has 17 residues. The V segment lost 3 bases and the J segment 2 bases; nucleotides outside the gene matches: 9. This CDR3 is CASSYTTSGLTTDTQYF. The CDR3 bases are TGTGCCAGCAGTTATACGACTAGCGGACTTACCACAGATACGCAGTATTTT.

The CDR3 sequence is CASSKARCQAYTDTQYF. The CDR3 DNA reads as TGTGCCAGCAGCAAAGCGCGGTGCCAAGCGTACACAGATACGCAGTATTTT. This sequence joins TRBV21-1 and TRBJ2-3; TRBD2 is the table's D call and was not checked against the DNA. TRBV21-1 is assigned pseudogene status. The CDR3 sequence is 17 residues long.

The V call is TRBV6-5, the J call TRBJ2-7; 10 nucleotides align to TRBD2. This CDR3 has 14 residues. Germline V gene lookup returns CDR1 MNHEY and CDR2 SVGAGI. After removal of 6 bases from V and 1 base from J, the junction contained 3 bases not matched to a gene. The chain's CDR3 is CASRAGLASYEQYF. DNA for the CDR3: TGTGCCAGCAGAGCGGGACTAGCGTCCTACGAGCAGTACTTC.

The chain joins TRBV5-1 to TRBJ2-1, with 9 bases fitting TRBD1. The germline gives CDR1 SGHRS, CDR2 YFSETQ. The CDR3 is 15 amino acids. V was clipped by 6 bases and J by 8 bases; unmatched bases: 12. For the CDR3, the DNA is TGCGCCAGCAAAGGCGGACAGGGGAGGAGGGATGAGCAGTTCTTC. This translates into CASKGGQGRRDEQFF.

The rearrangement joins TRBV5-6 to TRBJ2-7, with TRBD1 matching 9 bases. CDR1 is SGHDT, CDR2 YYEEEE, per germline. J lost 1 base, V lost 1 base, and 3 bases had no gene match. This CDR3 spans 15 amino acids. The CDR3 nucleotides read TGTGCCAGCAGCTTGATTGGACAGGGGTCCTACGAGCAGTACTTC. It is translated as CASSLIGQGSYEQYF.